Sequencing of this TCR beta chain was carried out in a study of blood T cells in healthy people across ages. Concerning this clonotype: Its cognate antigen is unknown.

Extracted total RNA amounted to at least 6 micrograms for each sample. Then a second PCR, running about 6 to 11 cycles, was carried out with a sample-barcoded 5' primer and a J-beta primer mix. Sequencing yielded, for each sample, at least 3 million paired-end reads carrying CDR3. TCRdb used MiXCR to reprocess the 5' RACE reads, holding one entry per CDR3 protein. Of 1.5 million to 2 million distinct CDR3 sequences listed, roughly 27% are singletons. Findings of the study overall: Relative to aged donors, long-lived donors carried more naive CD4+ cells and displayed higher diversity. With unsorted PBMCs, a conclusive comparison of naive versus antigen-experienced cells was not possible.

Trimming shortened V by 10 bases and J by 3 bases, and 20 bases separated the two germline ends. The CDR3 contains 15 residues. CDR1 and CDR2 (germline): ENHRY, SYGVKD. The origin of this receptor is a woman aged 25 to 39 in good health. This chain uses TRBV10-3 with TRBJ2-3, with D tentatively TRBD2 (5 bases). Sequencing was carried out using blood. The CDR3 spells CATGDPSRPTDTQYF. CDR3 DNA: TGTGCCACCGGGGATCCTAGCCGACCTACAGATACGCAGTATTTT.